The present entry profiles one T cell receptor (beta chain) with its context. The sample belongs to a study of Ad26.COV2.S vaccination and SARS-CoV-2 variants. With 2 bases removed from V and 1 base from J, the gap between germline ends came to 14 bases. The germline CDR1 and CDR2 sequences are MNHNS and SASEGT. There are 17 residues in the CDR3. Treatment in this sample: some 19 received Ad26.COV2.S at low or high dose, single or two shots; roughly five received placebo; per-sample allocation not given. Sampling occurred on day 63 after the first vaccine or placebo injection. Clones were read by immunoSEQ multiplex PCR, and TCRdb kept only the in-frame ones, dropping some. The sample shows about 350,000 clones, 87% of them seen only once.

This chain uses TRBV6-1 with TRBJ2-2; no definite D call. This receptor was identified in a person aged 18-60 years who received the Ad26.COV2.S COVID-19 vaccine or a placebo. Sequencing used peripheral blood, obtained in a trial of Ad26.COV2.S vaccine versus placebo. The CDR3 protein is CASSESNWQMNTGELFF. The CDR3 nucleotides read TGTGCCAGCAGTGAAAGTAATTGGCAGATGAACACCGGGGAGCTGTTTTTT.